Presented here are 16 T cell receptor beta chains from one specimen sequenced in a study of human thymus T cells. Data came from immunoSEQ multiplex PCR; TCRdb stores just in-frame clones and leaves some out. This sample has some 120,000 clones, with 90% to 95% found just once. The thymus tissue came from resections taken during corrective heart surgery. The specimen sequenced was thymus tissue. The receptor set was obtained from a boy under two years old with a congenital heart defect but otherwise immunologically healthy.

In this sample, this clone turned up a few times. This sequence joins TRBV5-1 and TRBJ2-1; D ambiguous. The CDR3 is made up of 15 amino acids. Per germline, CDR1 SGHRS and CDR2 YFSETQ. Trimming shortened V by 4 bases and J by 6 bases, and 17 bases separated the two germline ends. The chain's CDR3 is CASSTWYLSRNEQFF. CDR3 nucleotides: TGCGCCAGCAGCACCTGGTACTTGTCCCGCAATGAGCAGTTCTTC.

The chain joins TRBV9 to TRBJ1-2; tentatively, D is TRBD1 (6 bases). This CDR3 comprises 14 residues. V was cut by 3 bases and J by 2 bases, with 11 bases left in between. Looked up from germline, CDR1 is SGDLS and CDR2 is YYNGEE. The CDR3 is CASSAPQGNYGYTF. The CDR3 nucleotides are TGTGCCAGCAGCGCCCCACAGGGAAACTATGGCTACACCTTC. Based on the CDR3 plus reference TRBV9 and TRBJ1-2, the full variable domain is DSGVTQTPKHLITATGQRVTLRCSPRSGDLSVYWYQQSLDQGLQFLIQYYNGEERAKGNILERFSAQQFPDLHSELNLSSLELGDSALYFCASSAPQGNYGYTFGSGTRLTVV.

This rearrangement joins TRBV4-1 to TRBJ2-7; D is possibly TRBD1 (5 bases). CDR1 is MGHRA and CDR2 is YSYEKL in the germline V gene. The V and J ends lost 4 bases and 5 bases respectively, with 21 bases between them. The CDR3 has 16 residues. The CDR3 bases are TGCGCCAGCAGCCGAAGTATCCGGACCAGGGTCCACGAGCAGTACTTC. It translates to CASSRSIRTRVHEQYF.

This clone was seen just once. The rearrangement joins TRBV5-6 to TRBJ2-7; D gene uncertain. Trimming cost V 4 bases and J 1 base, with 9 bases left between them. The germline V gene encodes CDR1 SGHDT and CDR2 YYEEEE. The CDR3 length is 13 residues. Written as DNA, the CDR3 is TGTGCCAGCAGCCGCATAGAGTCCTACGAGCAGTACTTC. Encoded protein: CASSRIESYEQYF. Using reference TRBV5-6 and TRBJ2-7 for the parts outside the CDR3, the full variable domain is DAGVTQSPTHLIKTRGQQVTLRCSPKSGHDTVSWYQQALGQGPQFIFQYYEEEERQRGNFPDRFSGHQFPNYSSELNVNALLLGDSALYLCASSRIESYEQYFGPGTRLTVT.

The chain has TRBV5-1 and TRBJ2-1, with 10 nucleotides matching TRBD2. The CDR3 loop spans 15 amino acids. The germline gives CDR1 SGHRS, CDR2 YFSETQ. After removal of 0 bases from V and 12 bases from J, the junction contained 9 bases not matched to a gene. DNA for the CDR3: TGCGCCAGCAGCTTGGCGCTAGCGGGGGACCAGGGGCAGTTCTTC. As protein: CASSLALAGDQGQFF. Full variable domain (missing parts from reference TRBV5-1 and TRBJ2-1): KAGVTQTPRYLIKTRGQQVTLSCSPISGHRSVSWYQQTPGQGLQFLFEYFSETQRNKGNFPGRFSGRQFSNSRSEMNVSTLELGDSALYLCASSLALAGDQGQFFGPGTRLTVL.

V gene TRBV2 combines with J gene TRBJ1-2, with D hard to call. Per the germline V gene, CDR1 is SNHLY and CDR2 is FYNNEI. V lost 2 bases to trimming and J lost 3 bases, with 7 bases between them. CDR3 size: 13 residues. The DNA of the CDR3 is TGTGCCAGCAGTGAACCGATTGACTATGGCTACACCTTC. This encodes CASSEPIDYGYTF. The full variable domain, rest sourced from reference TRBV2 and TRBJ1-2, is EPEVTQTPSHQVTQMGQEVILRCVPISNHLYFYWYRQILGQKVEFLVSFYNNEISEKSEIFDDQFSVERPDGSNFTLKIRSTKLEDSAMYFCASSEPIDYGYTFGSGTRLTVV.

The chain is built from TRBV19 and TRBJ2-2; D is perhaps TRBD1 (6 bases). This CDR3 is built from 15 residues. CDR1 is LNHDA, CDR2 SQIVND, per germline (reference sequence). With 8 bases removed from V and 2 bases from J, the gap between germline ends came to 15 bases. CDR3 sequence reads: CASHHRVDNTGELFF. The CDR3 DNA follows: TGTGCCAGTCACCACAGGGTGGATAACACCGGGGAGCTGTTTTTT.

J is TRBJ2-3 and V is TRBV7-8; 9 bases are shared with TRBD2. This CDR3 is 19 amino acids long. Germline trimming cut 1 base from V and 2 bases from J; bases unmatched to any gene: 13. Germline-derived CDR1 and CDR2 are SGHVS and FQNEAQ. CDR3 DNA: TGTGCCAGCAGCTTAGTTTCCGGGAATAGCGGGGGTATCACAGATACGCAGTATTTT. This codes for CASSLVSGNSGGITDTQYF.

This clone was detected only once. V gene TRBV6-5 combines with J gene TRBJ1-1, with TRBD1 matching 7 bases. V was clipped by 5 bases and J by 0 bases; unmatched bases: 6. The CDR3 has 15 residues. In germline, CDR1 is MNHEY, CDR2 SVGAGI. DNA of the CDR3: TGTGCCAGCAGTCGGACAGGACCTATGAACACTGAAGCTTTCTTT. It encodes CASSRTGPMNTEAFF.

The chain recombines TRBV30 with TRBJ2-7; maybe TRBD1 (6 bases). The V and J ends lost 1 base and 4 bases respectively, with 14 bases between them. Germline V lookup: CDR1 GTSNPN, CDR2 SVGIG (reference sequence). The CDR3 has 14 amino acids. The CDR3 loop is CAWSALQGTYEQYF. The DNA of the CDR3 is TGTGCCTGGAGTGCCCTACAGGGTACATACGAGCAGTACTTC.

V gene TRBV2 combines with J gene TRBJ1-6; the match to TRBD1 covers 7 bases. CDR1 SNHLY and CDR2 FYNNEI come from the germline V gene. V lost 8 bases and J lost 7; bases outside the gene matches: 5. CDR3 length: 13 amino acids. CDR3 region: CASGGRGNSPLHF. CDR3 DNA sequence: TGTGCCAGCGGGGGCAGGGGGAATTCACCCCTCCACTTT.

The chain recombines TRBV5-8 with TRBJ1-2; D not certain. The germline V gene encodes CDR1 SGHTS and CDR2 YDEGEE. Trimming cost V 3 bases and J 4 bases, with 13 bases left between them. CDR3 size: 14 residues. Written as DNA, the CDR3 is TGTGCCAGCAGCTGCCACGACGGTGCCTATGGCTACACCTTC. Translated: CASSCHDGAYGYTF. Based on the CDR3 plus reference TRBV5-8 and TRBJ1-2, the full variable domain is EAGVTQSPTHLIKTRGQQATLRCSPISGHTSVYWYQQALGLGLQFLLWYDEGEERNRGNFPPRFSGRQFPNYSSELNVNALELEDSALYLCASSCHDGAYGYTFGSGTRLTVV.

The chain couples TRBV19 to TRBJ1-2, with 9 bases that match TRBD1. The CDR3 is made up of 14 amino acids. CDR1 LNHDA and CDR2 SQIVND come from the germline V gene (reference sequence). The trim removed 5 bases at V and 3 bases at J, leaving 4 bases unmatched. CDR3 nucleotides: TGTGCCAGTAGTCCCCGGACAGGGGACTATGGCTACACCTTC. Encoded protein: CASSPRTGDYGYTF. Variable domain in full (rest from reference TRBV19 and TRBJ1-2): DGGITQSPKYLFRKEGQNVTLSCEQNLNHDAMYWYRQDPGQGLRLIYYSQIVNDFQKGDIAEGYSVSREKKESFPLTVTSAQKNPTAFYLCASSPRTGDYGYTFGSGTRLTVV.

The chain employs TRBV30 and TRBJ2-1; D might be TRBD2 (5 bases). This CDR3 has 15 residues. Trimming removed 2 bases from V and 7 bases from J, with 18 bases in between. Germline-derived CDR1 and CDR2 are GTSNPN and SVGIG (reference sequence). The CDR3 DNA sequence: TGTGCCTGGAGTATAGGTAGCGCCCCCGCGAATGAGCAGTTCTTC. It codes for CAWSIGSAPANEQFF.

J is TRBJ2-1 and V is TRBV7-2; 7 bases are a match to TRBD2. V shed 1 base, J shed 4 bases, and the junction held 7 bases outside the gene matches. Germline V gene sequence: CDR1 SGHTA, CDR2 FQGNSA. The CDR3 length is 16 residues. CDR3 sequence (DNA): TGTGCCAGCAGCTTAGATACAGCGGGGACTTACAATGAGCAGTTCTTC. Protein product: CASSLDTAGTYNEQFF.

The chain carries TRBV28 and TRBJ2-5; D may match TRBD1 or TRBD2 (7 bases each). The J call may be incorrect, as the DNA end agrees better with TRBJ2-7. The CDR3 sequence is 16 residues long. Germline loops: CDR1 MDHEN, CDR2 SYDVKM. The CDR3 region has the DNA TGTGCCAGCAGTCCGACAGGGATTGGGGAGGGGCACGAGCAGTACTTC. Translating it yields CASSPTGIGEGHEQYF.